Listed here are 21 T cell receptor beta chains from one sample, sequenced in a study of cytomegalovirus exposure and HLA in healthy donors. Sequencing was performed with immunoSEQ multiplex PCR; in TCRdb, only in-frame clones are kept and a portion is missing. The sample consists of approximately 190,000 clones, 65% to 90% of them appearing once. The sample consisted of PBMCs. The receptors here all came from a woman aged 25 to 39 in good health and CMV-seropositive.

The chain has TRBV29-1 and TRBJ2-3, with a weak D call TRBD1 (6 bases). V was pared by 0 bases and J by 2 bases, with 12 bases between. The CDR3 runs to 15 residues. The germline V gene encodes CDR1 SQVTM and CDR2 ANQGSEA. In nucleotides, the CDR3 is TGCAGCGTTGAAGATCCACAGGGCTACACAGATACGCAGTATTTT. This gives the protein CSVEDPQGYTDTQYF.

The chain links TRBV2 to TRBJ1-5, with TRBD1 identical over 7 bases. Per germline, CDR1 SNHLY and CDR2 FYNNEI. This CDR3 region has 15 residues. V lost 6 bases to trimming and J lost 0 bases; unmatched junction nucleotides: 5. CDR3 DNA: TGTGCCAGCAGAACTGACAGGGCTAGCAATCAGCCCCAGCATTTT. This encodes CASRTDRASNQPQHF.

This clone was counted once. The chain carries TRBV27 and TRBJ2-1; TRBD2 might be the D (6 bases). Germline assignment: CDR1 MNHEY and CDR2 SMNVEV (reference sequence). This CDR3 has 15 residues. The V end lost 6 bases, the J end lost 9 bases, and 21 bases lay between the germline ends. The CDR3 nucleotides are TGTGCCAGCAGCGGGATGACTAGTAAATTCGGTGAGCAGTTCTTC. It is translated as CASSGMTSKFGEQFF.

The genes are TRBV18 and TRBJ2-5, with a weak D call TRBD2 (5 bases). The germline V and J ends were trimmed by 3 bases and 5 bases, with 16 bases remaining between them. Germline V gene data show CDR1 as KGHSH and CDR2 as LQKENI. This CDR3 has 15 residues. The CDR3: CASSPVSGSWETQYF. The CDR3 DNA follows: TGTGCCAGCTCACCTGTCTCGGGATCCTGGGAGACCCAGTACTTC.

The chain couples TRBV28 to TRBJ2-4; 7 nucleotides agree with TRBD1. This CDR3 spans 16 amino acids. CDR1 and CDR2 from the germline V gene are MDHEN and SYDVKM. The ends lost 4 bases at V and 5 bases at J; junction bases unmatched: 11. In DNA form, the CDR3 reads TGTGCCAGCAGTTCCCCGCCGGGACAGATTCAAAACATTCAGTACTTC. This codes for CASSSPPGQIQNIQYF.

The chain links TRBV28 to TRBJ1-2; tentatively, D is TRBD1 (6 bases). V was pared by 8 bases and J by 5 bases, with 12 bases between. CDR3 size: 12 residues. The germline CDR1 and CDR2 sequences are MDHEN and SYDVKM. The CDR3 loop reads CASGDMRYGYTF. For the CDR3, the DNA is TGTGCCAGCGGGGACATGCGTTATGGCTACACCTTC.

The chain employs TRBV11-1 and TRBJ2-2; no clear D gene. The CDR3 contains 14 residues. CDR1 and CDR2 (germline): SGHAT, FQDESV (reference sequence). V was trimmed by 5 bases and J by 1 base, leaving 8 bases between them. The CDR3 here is CASSPSENTGELFF. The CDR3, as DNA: TGTGCCAGCAGCCCAAGCGAGAACACCGGGGAGCTGTTTTTT.

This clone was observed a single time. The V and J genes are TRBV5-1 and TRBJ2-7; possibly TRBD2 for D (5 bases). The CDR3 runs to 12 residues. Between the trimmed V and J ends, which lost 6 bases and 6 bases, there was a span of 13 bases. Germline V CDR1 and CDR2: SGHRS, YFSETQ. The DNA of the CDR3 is TGCGCCAGCAACACCGGGGTATCCGAGCAGTACTTC. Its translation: CASNTGVSEQYF.

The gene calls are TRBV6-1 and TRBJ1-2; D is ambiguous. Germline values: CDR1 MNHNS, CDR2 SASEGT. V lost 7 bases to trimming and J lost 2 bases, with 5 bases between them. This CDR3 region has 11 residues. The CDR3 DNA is TGTGCCAGCATACGGAACTATGGCTACACCTTC. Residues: CASIRNYGYTF.

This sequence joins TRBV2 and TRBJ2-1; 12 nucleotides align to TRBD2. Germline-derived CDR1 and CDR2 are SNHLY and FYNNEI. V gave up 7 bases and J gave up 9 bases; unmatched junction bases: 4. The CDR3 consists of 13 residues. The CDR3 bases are TGTGCCAGCAAGGCTAGCGGGAGGGTTGAGCAGTTCTTC. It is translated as CASKASGRVEQFF. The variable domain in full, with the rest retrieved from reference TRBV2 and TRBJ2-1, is EPEVTQTPSHQVTQMGQEVILRCVPISNHLYFYWYRQILGQKVEFLVSFYNNEISEKSEIFDDQFSVERPDGSNFTLKIRSTKLEDSAMYFCASKASGRVEQFFGPGTRLTVL.

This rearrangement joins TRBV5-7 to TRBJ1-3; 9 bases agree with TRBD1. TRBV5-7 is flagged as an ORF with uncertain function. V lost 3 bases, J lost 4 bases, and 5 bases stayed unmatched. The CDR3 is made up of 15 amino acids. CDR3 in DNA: TGTGCCAGCAGCTCTCCCGGGACAGGGGGAAACACCATATATTTT. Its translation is CASSSPGTGGNTIYF.

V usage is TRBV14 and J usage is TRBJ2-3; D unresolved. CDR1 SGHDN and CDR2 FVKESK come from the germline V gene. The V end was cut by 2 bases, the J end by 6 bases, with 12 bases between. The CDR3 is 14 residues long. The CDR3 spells CASSQLIIGDTQYF. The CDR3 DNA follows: TGTGCCAGCAGCCAATTGATTATCGGGGATACGCAGTATTTT.

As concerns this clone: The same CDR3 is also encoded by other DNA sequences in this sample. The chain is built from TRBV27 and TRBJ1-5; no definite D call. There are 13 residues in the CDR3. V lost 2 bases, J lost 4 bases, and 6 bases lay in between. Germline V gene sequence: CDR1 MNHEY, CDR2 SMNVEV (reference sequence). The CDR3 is CASSLRGNQPQHF. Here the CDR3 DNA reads TGTGCCAGCAGTTTAAGAGGTAATCAGCCCCAGCATTTT.

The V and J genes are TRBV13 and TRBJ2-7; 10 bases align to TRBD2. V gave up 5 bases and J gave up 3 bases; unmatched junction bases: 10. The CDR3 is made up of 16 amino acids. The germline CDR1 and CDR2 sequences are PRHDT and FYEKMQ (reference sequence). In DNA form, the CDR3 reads TGTGCCAGCAGCCTTCCCACGGAGCGGGAGGGCTACGAGCAGTACTTC. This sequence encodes CASSLPTEREGYEQYF.

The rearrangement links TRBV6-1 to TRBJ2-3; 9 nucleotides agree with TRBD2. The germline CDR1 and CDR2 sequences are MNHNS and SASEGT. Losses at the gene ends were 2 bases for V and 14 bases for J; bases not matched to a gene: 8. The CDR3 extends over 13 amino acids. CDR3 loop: CASSESPSGNRYF. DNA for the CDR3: TGTGCCAGCAGTGAATCTCCTAGCGGGAACAGGTATTTT.

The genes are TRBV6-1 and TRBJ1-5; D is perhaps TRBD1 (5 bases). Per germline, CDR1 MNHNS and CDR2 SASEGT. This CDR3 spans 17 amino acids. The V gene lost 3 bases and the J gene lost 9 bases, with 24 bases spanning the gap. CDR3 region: CASSDHEPGVGEWPQHF. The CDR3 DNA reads TGTGCCAGCAGTGATCACGAGCCGGGGGTCGGCGAGTGGCCCCAGCATTTT.

This CDR3 is CASSPGTGGRSNQPQHF. The CDR3 DNA sequence: TGTGCCAGCAGTCCCGGGACAGGGGGCCGTAGCAATCAGCCCCAGCATTTT. The genes are TRBV27 and TRBJ1-5; 12 bases map to TRBD1. This CDR3 contains 17 residues. With V trimmed by 5 bases and J by 0 bases, 5 bases remained unmatched. The V gene's germline CDR1 is MNHEY and CDR2 SMNVEV (reference sequence).

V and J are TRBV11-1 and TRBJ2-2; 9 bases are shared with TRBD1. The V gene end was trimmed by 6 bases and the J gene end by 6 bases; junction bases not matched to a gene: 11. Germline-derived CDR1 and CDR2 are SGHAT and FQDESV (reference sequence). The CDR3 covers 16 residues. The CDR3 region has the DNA TGTGCCAGCAGTTCCGGGACAGGGTGGTTTGCCGGGGAGCTGTTTTTT. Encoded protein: CASSSGTGWFAGELFF.

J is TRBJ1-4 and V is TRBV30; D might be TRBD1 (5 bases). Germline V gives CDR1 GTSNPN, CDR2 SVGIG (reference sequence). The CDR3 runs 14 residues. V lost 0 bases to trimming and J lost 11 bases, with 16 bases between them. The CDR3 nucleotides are TGTGCCTGGAGTGTAGCCCAGGGTGTTGGGAAACTGTTTTTT. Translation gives CAWSVAQGVGKLFF.

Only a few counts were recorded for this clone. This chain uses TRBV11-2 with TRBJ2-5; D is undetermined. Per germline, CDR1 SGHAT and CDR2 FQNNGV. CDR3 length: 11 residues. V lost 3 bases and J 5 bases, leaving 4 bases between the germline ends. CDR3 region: CASSFLETQYF. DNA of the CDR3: TGTGCCAGCAGCTTCCTGGAGACCCAGTACTTC.

This CDR3 reads CASSSLSGNTIYF. The CDR3 coding sequence is TGCGCCAGCAGCAGCCTCTCTGGAAACACCATATATTTT. The chain uses TRBV5-1 and TRBJ1-3; D gene unclear. V was shortened by 4 bases and J by 0 bases, with 5 bases between the two germline ends. Germline V lookup: CDR1 SGHRS, CDR2 YFSETQ. The CDR3 sequence is 13 residues long.